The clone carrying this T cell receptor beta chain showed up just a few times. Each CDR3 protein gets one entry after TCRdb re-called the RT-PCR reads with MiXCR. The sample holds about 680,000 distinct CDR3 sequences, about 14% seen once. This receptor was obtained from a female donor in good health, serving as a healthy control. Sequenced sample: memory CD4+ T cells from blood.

CDR3 DNA: TGCGCCAGCAGAATAGGGGGGGGCCTTAACCTAGATACGCAGTATTTT. This translates into CASRIGGGLNLDTQYF. V gene TRBV5-1 combines with J gene TRBJ2-3, with a possible D match to TRBD2 (7 bases). This CDR3 has 16 residues. Per the germline V gene, CDR1 is SGHRS and CDR2 is YFSETQ. Trimming shortened V by 5 bases and J by 5 bases, and 21 bases separated the two germline ends. Full variable domain (remainder filled in from reference TRBV5-1 and TRBJ2-3): KAGVTQTPRYLIKTRGQQVTLSCSPISGHRSVSWYQQTPGQGLQFLFEYFSETQRNKGNFPGRFSGRQFSNSRSEMNVSTLELGDSALYLCASRIGGGLNLDTQYFGPGTRLTVL.